This TCR beta chain was profiled in a study of Ad26.COV2.S vaccination and SARS-CoV-2 variants. For the study at large: Ad26.COV2.S given intramuscularly, once or twice 56 days apart.

Points from the study as a whole: Reported findings describe substantial breadth in spike-specific CD8+ and CD4+ T cell responses following vaccination.

TCRdb's copy holds only in-frame clones and misses some; the assay was immunoSEQ multiplex PCR. The sample lists about 410,000 clones; less than 90% were seen once. This CDR3 spans 13 amino acids. CDR1 is SNHLY and CDR2 is FYNNEI in the germline V gene. V lost 4 bases and J lost 8, with 12 bases in between. Notes on this clone: Antigen unknown.

As for treatment: roughly 18 received Ad26.COV2.S at low or high dose, single or two shots; 5 received placebo; per-sample allocation not given. Sampling occurred on day 63 after the first vaccine or placebo injection. The sequence was collected from a person between 18 and 60 years old who received the Ad26.COV2.S COVID-19 vaccine or a placebo. This sequence joins TRBV2 and TRBJ2-1; the D gene is possibly TRBD1 (6 bases). The input for sequencing was peripheral blood, taken in a trial of Ad26.COV2.S vaccine versus placebo. CDR3 residues: CASSVKQGYEQFF. In nucleotides, the CDR3 is TGTGCCAGCAGTGTAAAACAGGGTTATGAGCAGTTCTTC.